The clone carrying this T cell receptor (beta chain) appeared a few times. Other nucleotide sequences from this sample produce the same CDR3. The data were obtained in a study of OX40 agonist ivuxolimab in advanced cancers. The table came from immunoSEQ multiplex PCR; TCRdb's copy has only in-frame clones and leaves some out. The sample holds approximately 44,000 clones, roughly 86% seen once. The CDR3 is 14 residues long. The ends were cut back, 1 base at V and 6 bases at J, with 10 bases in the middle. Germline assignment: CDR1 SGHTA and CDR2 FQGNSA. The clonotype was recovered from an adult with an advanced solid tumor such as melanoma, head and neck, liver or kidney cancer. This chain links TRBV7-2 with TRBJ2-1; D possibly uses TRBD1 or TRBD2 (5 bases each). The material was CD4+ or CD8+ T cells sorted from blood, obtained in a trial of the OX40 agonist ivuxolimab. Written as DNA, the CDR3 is TGTGCCAGCAGCTTAGAAGTGAGGGGCAATGAGCAGTTCTTC. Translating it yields CASSLEVRGNEQFF.